A single sample is the source of the 29 T cell receptor beta chains below, sequenced in a study of OX40 agonist ivuxolimab in advanced cancers. TCRdb keeps only in-frame clones here, not all; method: immunoSEQ multiplex PCR. This table has some 79,000 clones, 80% to 90% appearing once. Sequenced here: CD4+ or CD8+ T cells sorted from blood, sampled in a trial of the OX40 agonist ivuxolimab. All receptors come from an adult with an advanced solid tumor such as melanoma, head and neck, liver or kidney cancer.

The chain recombines TRBV6-1 with TRBJ1-1; no reliable D call. The V end was cut by 6 bases, the J end by 0 bases, with 8 bases between. Germline lookup yields CDR1 MNHNS and CDR2 SASEGT. The CDR3 is 13 amino acids. The CDR3 reads CASRKSMNTEAFF. The CDR3 DNA reads as TGTGCCAGCAGAAAAAGCATGAACACTGAAGCTTTCTTT.

The chain has TRBV2 and TRBJ1-1; D gene unclear. CDR1 is SNHLY, CDR2 FYNNEI, per germline. V was pared by 4 bases and J by 5 bases, with 14 bases between. The CDR3 totals 14 residues. The CDR3 nucleotides are TGTGCCAGCAGTGCCACCGGTAGGTGGACTGAAGCTTTCTTT. Protein: CASSATGRWTEAFF. Combining the CDR3 with reference TRBV2 and TRBJ1-1 gives the whole variable domain EPEVTQTPSHQVTQMGQEVILRCVPISNHLYFYWYRQILGQKVEFLVSFYNNEISEKSEIFDDQFSVERPDGSNFTLKIRSTKLEDSAMYFCASSATGRWTEAFFGQGTRLTVV.

The V gene is TRBV5-1, the J gene TRBJ2-2; D unresolved. The CDR3 loop spans 14 amino acids. Germline CDR1 is SGHRS and CDR2 is YFSETQ. Trimming stripped 5 bases from V and 0 bases from J, with 8 bases between. In DNA form, the CDR3 reads TGCGCCAGCAGTGGTTTGCCGAACACCGGGGAGCTGTTTTTT. It yields the protein CASSGLPNTGELFF.

This CDR3 reads CASSELGSSADTQYF. CDR3 nucleotides: TGCGCCAGCAGTGAGCTCGGCAGCTCTGCAGATACGCAGTATTTT. V usage is TRBV10-1 and J usage is TRBJ2-3; D is ambiguous. V lost 2 bases and J 4 bases, leaving 13 bases between the germline ends. The CDR3 runs 15 residues. Germline CDR1 reads WNHNN; CDR2 reads SYGVQD (reference sequence).

This clone came up once. The CDR3 spells CASRDTGGAETQYF. The CDR3 DNA reads TGCGCCAGCAGGGATACAGGGGGCGCAGAGACCCAGTACTTC. The chain links TRBV5-1 to TRBJ2-5; 9 bases agree with TRBD1. The CDR3 runs 14 residues. Trimming cost V 5 bases and J 4 bases; bases outside gene matches: 6. Germline values: CDR1 SGHRS, CDR2 YFSETQ.

This chain connects TRBV18 to TRBJ2-3; 8 bases map to TRBD1. This CDR3 spans 16 amino acids. Germline CDR1 reads KGHSH; CDR2 reads LQKENI. After removal of 4 bases from V and 2 bases from J, the junction contained 8 bases not matched to a gene. The CDR3 sequence: CASSQSWGQATDTQYF. CDR3 sequence (DNA): TGTGCCAGCTCACAGTCTTGGGGACAGGCCACAGATACGCAGTATTTT.

The chain joins TRBV5-6 to TRBJ2-7; 7 bases align to TRBD1. The length of the CDR3 is 14 residues. Germline trimming cut 4 bases from V and 7 bases from J; bases unmatched to any gene: 11. Germline V CDR1 and CDR2: SGHDT, YYEEEE. CDR3 in amino acids: CASSPGQIGMEQYF. In nucleotides, the CDR3 is TGTGCCAGCAGCCCGGGACAGATCGGGATGGAGCAGTACTTC.

Only one count was recorded for this clone. The chain joins TRBV6-6 to TRBJ1-2, with a tentative D call TRBD1 (5 bases). Germline V gene data show CDR1 as MNHNY and CDR2 as SVGAGI (reference sequence). The CDR3 covers 13 residues. The ends were cut back, 4 bases at V and 7 bases at J, with 13 bases in the middle. CDR3 protein: CASSSLDSPGYTF. The CDR3 DNA sequence: TGTGCCAGCAGTTCCCTAGACAGCCCTGGCTACACCTTC.

This chain joins TRBV7-9 and TRBJ1-2, with 10 bases identical to TRBD1. CDR1 and CDR2 from the germline V gene are SEHNR and FQNEAQ (reference sequence). This CDR3 contains 14 residues. The trim removed 5 bases at V and 8 bases at J, leaving 8 bases unmatched. The CDR3 DNA is TGTGCCAGCAGCCTTGGGACAGGGGATGCCGGCTACACCTTC. Amino acids: CASSLGTGDAGYTF.

The CDR3 protein is CASSYSGTGYGYTF. In DNA form, the CDR3 reads TGCGCCAGCAGCTACTCCGGGACAGGCTATGGCTACACCTTC. The chain couples TRBV5-1 to TRBJ1-2; 8 bases agree with TRBD1. J gave up 4 bases and V 3 bases, and 5 bases lay outside the gene matches. This CDR3 has 14 residues. Germline V CDR1 and CDR2: SGHRS, YFSETQ. The variable domain in full, completed from reference TRBV5-1 and TRBJ1-2, reads KAGVTQTPRYLIKTRGQQVTLSCSPISGHRSVSWYQQTPGQGLQFLFEYFSETQRNKGNFPGRFSGRQFSNSRSEMNVSTLELGDSALYLCASSYSGTGYGYTFGSGTRLTVV.

V usage is TRBV7-2 and J usage is TRBJ2-3; tentatively, D is TRBD2 (8 bases). Germline V CDR1 and CDR2: SGHTA, FQGNSA. This CDR3 region has 17 residues. Trimming took 1 base from V and 7 from J, leaving 21 bases between them. The CDR3: CASSLVGTAGVINTQYF. As DNA, the CDR3 is TGTGCCAGCAGCTTAGTGGGGACAGCGGGAGTAATAAATACGCAGTATTTT. The variable domain in full, with the rest retrieved from reference TRBV7-2 and TRBJ2-3, is GAGVSQSPSNKVTEKGKDVELRCDPISGHTALYWYRQSLGQGLEFLIYFQGNSAPDKSGLPSDRFSAERTGGSVSTLTIQRTQQEDSAVYLCASSLVGTAGVINTQYFGPGTRLTVL.

The chain joins TRBV28 to TRBJ1-1; perhaps TRBD1 as D (5 bases). With 4 bases removed from V and 2 bases from J, the gap between germline ends came to 14 bases. The CDR3 runs to 15 residues. Germline V gene data show CDR1 as MDHEN and CDR2 as SYDVKM. For the CDR3, the DNA is TGTGCCAGCAGTTCACCGGGACGGAGTAACACTGAAGCTTTCTTT. Protein: CASSSPGRSNTEAFF.

The chain carries TRBV10-3 and TRBJ2-7; D is perhaps TRBD2 (7 bases). Trimming took off 6 bases at V and 6 bases at J, with 18 bases between the two ends. The germline CDR1 and CDR2 sequences are ENHRY and SYGVKD. The CDR3 runs to 14 residues. The CDR3 loop reads CAISPQGRESEQYF. CDR3 DNA: TGTGCCATCAGCCCCCAGGGGCGGGAGAGCGAGCAGTACTTC.

This clone was detected only once. The chain's CDR3 is CASRASGTYEQYF. CDR3 DNA sequence: TGCGCCAGCCGGGCCTCGGGGACCTACGAGCAGTACTTC. This sequence joins TRBV5-1 and TRBJ2-7, with a possible D match to TRBD2 (5 bases). Germline assignment: CDR1 SGHRS and CDR2 YFSETQ. Deletions cut 7 bases from V and 2 bases from J, with 13 bases between. CDR3 length: 13 residues.

Written as DNA, the CDR3 is TGTGCCAGTAGAGGGGGTAATCAGCCCCAGCATTTT. As protein: CASRGGNQPQHF. The chain carries TRBV19 and TRBJ1-5; a weak D match, TRBD1 (6 bases). There are 12 residues in the CDR3. Trimming cost V 6 bases and J 4 bases, with 7 bases left between them. Per germline, CDR1 LNHDA and CDR2 SQIVND (reference sequence).

The chain carries TRBV5-1 and TRBJ1-1; D is perhaps TRBD1 (5 bases). This CDR3 region has 14 residues. Trimming stripped 0 bases from V and 7 bases from J, with 13 bases between. Germline CDR1 reads SGHRS; CDR2 reads YFSETQ. DNA for the CDR3: TGCGCCAGCAGCTTGGATCCGGACATAGGTGAAGCTTTCTTT. Translation: CASSLDPDIGEAFF. Filled out from reference TRBV5-1 and TRBJ1-1, the complete variable domain reads KAGVTQTPRYLIKTRGQQVTLSCSPISGHRSVSWYQQTPGQGLQFLFEYFSETQRNKGNFPGRFSGRQFSNSRSEMNVSTLELGDSALYLCASSLDPDIGEAFFGQGTRLTVV.

This clone was seen a single time. V usage is TRBV30 and J usage is TRBJ2-7, with unresolved D. CDR1 GTSNPN and CDR2 SVGIG come from the germline V gene (reference sequence). The CDR3 extends over 11 amino acids. The V gene lost 0 bases and the J gene lost 6 bases, with 6 bases spanning the gap. CDR3 region: CAWSVNTEQYF. The CDR3 DNA follows: TGTGCCTGGAGTGTAAACACCGAGCAGTACTTC.

The chain is built from TRBV19 and TRBJ2-2; 7 bases fit TRBD1. Per germline, CDR1 LNHDA and CDR2 SQIVND (reference sequence). V dropped 4 bases and J dropped 2; count of bases not matched to a gene: 1. The length of the CDR3 is 14 residues. CDR3: CASSRQGNTGELFF. The CDR3 DNA is TGTGCCAGTAGTAGACAGGGCAACACCGGGGAGCTGTTTTTT.

This rearrangement joins TRBV5-1 to TRBJ2-3; D is unresolved. This CDR3 spans 14 amino acids. Per germline, CDR1 SGHRS and CDR2 YFSETQ. V was clipped by 0 bases and J by 1 base, with 6 bases between them. The CDR3 DNA follows: TGCGCCAGCAGCTTGGGACCAGGCACAGATACGCAGTATTTT. This codes for CASSLGPGTDTQYF.

The chain has TRBV4-1 and TRBJ2-7, with TRBD2 as a possible D gene (6 bases). CDR1 and CDR2 (germline): MGHRA, YSYEKL. The V end was cut by 0 bases, the J end by 6 bases, with 12 bases between. The CDR3 sequence is 14 residues long. The CDR3 DNA sequence: TGCGCCAGCAGCCAAGATGAGACTAGGCGCGAGCAGTACTTC. It yields the protein CASSQDETRREQYF.

This rearrangement joins TRBV29-1 to TRBJ1-2; tentative D call: TRBD1 (6 bases). CDR3 size: 11 residues. Trimming shortened V by 6 bases and J by 8 bases, and 13 bases separated the two germline ends. CDR1 and CDR2 from the germline V gene are SQVTM and ANQGSEA. DNA of the CDR3: TGCAGCGTAGACACAGGGCCCGGCTACACCTTC. Translated, it gives CSVDTGPGYTF.

The chain joins TRBV5-4 to TRBJ1-2, with no clear D. Trimming took 0 bases from V and 6 from J, leaving 6 bases between them. The CDR3 consists of 12 residues. Germline assignment: CDR1 SGHNT and CDR2 YYREEE (reference sequence). The CDR3 spells CASSLEGNGYTF. CDR3 sequence (DNA): TGTGCCAGCAGCTTGGAGGGAAATGGCTACACCTTC.

This clone appeared once. CDR3 loop: CASSLEANYGYTF. Written as DNA, the CDR3 is TGTGCCAGCAGCTTAGAGGCTAACTATGGCTACACCTTC. The V and J genes are TRBV7-3 and TRBJ1-2; no definite D call. The CDR3 is 13 amino acids. Germline V gene lookup returns CDR1 SGHTA and CDR2 FQGTGA. V gave up 2 bases and J gave up 0 bases, with 4 bases separating them.

V is TRBV5-1 and J is TRBJ2-1; D is ambiguous. The V end was cut by 1 base, the J end by 3 bases, with 8 bases between. CDR1 is SGHRS, CDR2 YFSETQ, per germline. The length of the CDR3 is 14 residues. CDR3 amino acids: CASSLMASYNEQFF. CDR3 nucleotide sequence: TGCGCCAGCAGCTTGATGGCTAGCTACAATGAGCAGTTCTTC.

V gene TRBV9 combines with J gene TRBJ2-7, with 7 bases fitting TRBD1. The CDR3 totals 15 residues. Per germline, CDR1 SGDLS and CDR2 YYNGEE. V shed 0 bases, J shed 4 bases, and the junction held 7 bases outside the gene matches. CDR3 in DNA: TGTGCCAGCAGCGTAGCGTCAGGGGGTATGTACGAGCAGTACTTC. It yields the protein CASSVASGGMYEQYF.

The gene calls are TRBV12-5 and TRBJ2-7; D gene unclear. The V end was cut by 2 bases, the J end by 7 bases, with 9 bases between. The length of the CDR3 is 12 residues. Germline V lookup: CDR1 LGHNT, CDR2 FRNRAP. The CDR3 loop is CASGLYLDEQYF. The CDR3 bases are TGTGCTAGTGGTTTGTATCTAGATGAGCAGTACTTC.

This sequence joins TRBV28 and TRBJ2-6, with D uncertain. Trimming stripped 2 bases from V and 4 bases from J, with 6 bases between. Germline CDR1 and CDR2: MDHEN and SYDVKM. The CDR3 is made up of 14 amino acids. DNA for the CDR3: TGTGCCAGCAGTTTAAGTGGGGGGGCCAACGTCCTGACTTTC. Residues: CASSLSGGANVLTF. Full variable domain (rest looked up from reference TRBV28 and TRBJ2-6): DVKVTQSSRYLVKRTGEKVFLECVQDMDHENMFWYRQDPGLGLRLIYFSYDVKMKEKGDIPEGYSVSREKKERFSLILESASTNQTSMYLCASSLSGGANVLTFGAGSRLTVL.

V and J are TRBV10-2 and TRBJ2-7; D is perhaps TRBD1 or TRBD2 (5 bases each). This CDR3 has 12 residues. Germline CDR1 WSHSY, CDR2 SAAADI. V shed 8 bases and J shed 4 bases, with 12 bases lying between them. Here the CDR3 reads CASSGHRYEQYF. The CDR3 bases are TGCGCCAGCTCGGGGCACCGGTACGAGCAGTACTTC.

V gene TRBV5-1 combines with J gene TRBJ2-2, with 13 bases lining up with TRBD2. Germline V gives CDR1 SGHRS, CDR2 YFSETQ. J lost 5 bases, V lost 4 bases, and 8 bases had no gene match. This CDR3 has 17 amino acids. For the CDR3, the DNA is TGCGCCAGCAGCCCCGGACTAGCGGGAGAGGGGACCGGGGAGCTGTTTTTT. Amino acid sequence: CASSPGLAGEGTGELFF. The entire variable domain, with the rest obtained from reference TRBV5-1 and TRBJ2-2, is as follows: KAGVTQTPRYLIKTRGQQVTLSCSPISGHRSVSWYQQTPGQGLQFLFEYFSETQRNKGNFPGRFSGRQFSNSRSEMNVSTLELGDSALYLCASSPGLAGEGTGELFFGEGSRLTVL.